The clone carrying this T cell receptor beta chain was counted only a few times. Each CDR3 protein gets one entry after TCRdb re-called the RACE reads with MiXCR. Found here are fewer than 300,000 distinct CDR3 sequences, roughly 8% of them singletons; the top ten hold about 1.1%. This entry comes from a study of human T cells and chemical hapten exposure. Study in general: Affected patients, primarily female, had alopecia areata, totalis or universalis.

Time point indicated: pre-sensitization, week 0. Documented treatment: therapeutic diphenylcyclopropenone sensitization with weekly scalp DPC. Germline loops: CDR1 MNHEY, CDR2 SVGAGI. CDR3 size: 15 residues. V was pared by 2 bases and J by 6 bases, with 11 bases between. This TCR came from a man younger than 35 with alopecia areata. Some clones in this sample may be carry-over from other donors' samples. The source material was whole blood, sampled in connection with sensitization to the hapten diphenylcyclopropenone (DPC). The rearrangement links TRBV6-5 to TRBJ1-6; D might be TRBD1 (5 bases). CDR3 region: CASSYGHLINSPLHF. CDR3 DNA: TGTGCCAGCAGTTACGGACACCTCATTAATTCACCCCTCCACTTT.